Below are 13 T cell receptor beta chains sequenced from a single sample in a study of T cell changes during pregnancy in multiple sclerosis. Sequenced by immunoSEQ multiplex PCR; TCRdb stores in-frame clones only, minus some. The sample lists more than 70,000 clones, 93% occurring once. Sequenced material: peripheral blood, taken in the second trimester of pregnancy. Source of these receptors: a female donor with multiple sclerosis, enrolled in a pregnancy study.

The chain is built from TRBV5-1 and TRBJ2-3; perhaps TRBD2 as D (5 bases). The V gene's germline CDR1 is SGHRS and CDR2 YFSETQ. Trimming removed 0 bases at V and 2 bases at J, with 10 bases between. The CDR3 spans 15 residues. This CDR3 reads CASSLVGGPTDTQYF. The CDR3 DNA reads TGCGCCAGCAGCTTGGTAGGAGGACCCACAGATACGCAGTATTTT.

The chain carries TRBV9 and TRBJ2-6; D not certain. The germline CDR1 and CDR2 sequences are SGDLS and YYNGEE. Between the trimmed V and J ends, which lost 3 bases and 4 bases, there was a span of 8 bases. The CDR3 is made up of 14 amino acids. The DNA of the CDR3 is TGTGCCAGCAGCGCCCGGTCGGGGGCCAACGTCCTGACTTTC. Translating gives CASSARSGANVLTF.

This clone occurred a few times. V usage is TRBV6-1 and J usage is TRBJ2-2, with 10 positions matching TRBD1. CDR3 size: 15 residues. With 6 bases clipped from V and 5 bases from J, the junction kept 6 bases outside the gene matches. Germline CDR1 reads MNHNS; CDR2 reads SASEGT. The CDR3 protein is CASRGGTGETGELFF. The CDR3 DNA sequence: TGTGCCAGCAGGGGGGGGACAGGGGAGACCGGGGAGCTGTTTTTT.

V gene TRBV18 combines with J gene TRBJ1-2, with D hard to call. Germline loops: CDR1 KGHSH, CDR2 LQKENI. V gave up 2 bases and J gave up 0 bases, with 10 bases separating them. The CDR3 runs to 15 residues. The CDR3 nucleotides are TGTGCCAGCTCACCAGTGGGCGATGCTAACTATGGCTACACCTTC. This encodes CASSPVGDANYGYTF. The full variable domain, its missing parts supplied by reference TRBV18 and TRBJ1-2, is NAGVMQNPRHLVRRRGQEARLRCSPMKGHSHVYWYRQLPEEGLKFMVYLQKENIIDESGMPKERFSAEFPKEGPSILRIQQVVRGDSAAYFCASSPVGDANYGYTFGSGTRLTVV.

The rearrangement joins TRBV5-1 to TRBJ2-1; 9 positions agree with TRBD1. Losses at the gene ends were 4 bases for V and 10 bases for J; bases not matched to a gene: 9. CDR1 and CDR2 from the germline V gene are SGHRS and YFSETQ. This CDR3 region has 14 residues. CDR3 protein: CASSHSQGAGEQFF. DNA of the CDR3: TGCGCCAGCAGCCACTCACAGGGGGCTGGGGAGCAGTTCTTC.

J is TRBJ2-6 and V is TRBV6-9; possible D gene TRBD2, 6 bases. Germline CDR1 and CDR2: MNHGY and SVAAGI. V was shortened by 7 bases and J by 2 bases, with 18 bases between the two germline ends. The CDR3 extends over 17 amino acids. The CDR3 region has the DNA TGTGCCAGCACCAATAAGGCGGGGCAAGCTGGGGCCAACGTCCTGACTTTC. The encoded protein is CASTNKAGQAGANVLTF.

The J gene is TRBJ1-6, the V gene TRBV18; 8 bases line up with TRBD1. The CDR3 is 18 amino acids. V lost 3 bases, J lost 5 bases, and 12 bases stayed unmatched. Germline V lookup: CDR1 KGHSH, CDR2 LQKENI. CDR3 sequence (DNA): TGTGCCAGCTCACCGACAGGGGATCACTATCCGGATAATTCACCCCTCCACTTT. It codes for CASSPTGDHYPDNSPLHF.

The CDR3 loop reads CASSPSPQGSYEQYF. For the CDR3, the DNA is TGTGCCAGCTCACCCTCCCCACAGGGCTCCTACGAGCAGTACTTC. The chain recombines TRBV18 with TRBJ2-7, with D perhaps matching TRBD1 (6 bases). CDR1 and CDR2 (germline): KGHSH, LQKENI. The CDR3 is 15 residues long. V lost 3 bases to trimming and J lost 0 bases, with 12 bases between them.

The J gene is TRBJ2-1, the V gene TRBV7-6; D may be TRBD2 (6 bases). This CDR3 is built from 14 residues. Germline lookup yields CDR1 SGHVS and CDR2 FNYEAQ. Between the trimmed V and J ends, which lost 5 bases and 9 bases, there was a span of 17 bases. The DNA of the CDR3 is TGTGCCAGCAGCCCCGGAGGAGGGCGCCGTGAGCAGTTCTTC. Its translation is CASSPGGGRREQFF.

This clone showed up just once. The chain couples TRBV11-2 to TRBJ2-3; perhaps TRBD1 as D (6 bases). CDR3 length equals 11 residues. The germline V gene has CDR1 SGHAT and CDR2 FQNNGV. Trimming removed 5 bases at V and 9 bases at J, with 9 bases between. CDR3 in DNA: TGTGCCAGCAGCCGAGGGACAACGCAGTATTTT. It specifies CASSRGTTQYF.

About this clone itself: The junction shows a germline mismatch at one end, possibly a read error. The chain combines TRBV7-7 with TRBJ2-2, with D maybe TRBD1 (6 bases). From germline, CDR1 is SSHAT and CDR2 FNYEAQ (reference sequence). This CDR3 comprises 15 residues. Here the CDR3 DNA reads TGTGCTAGCAGCCCAGACAGGATCGGTGCCGGGGAGCTGTTTTTT. Amino acids: CASSPDRIGAGELFF.

This chain links TRBV5-6 with TRBJ2-5; D gene unclear. The CDR3 is made up of 14 amino acids. The V and J ends lost 1 base and 1 base respectively, with 8 bases between them. The germline CDR1 and CDR2 sequences are SGHDT and YYEEEE. The DNA of the CDR3 is TGTGCCAGCAGCTTGTTGGCCAGCCAAGAGACCCAGTACTTC. Amino acid sequence: CASSLLASQETQYF.

This chain joins TRBV30 and TRBJ2-3; D might be TRBD2 (5 bases). V lost 4 bases and J 3 bases, leaving 8 bases between the germline ends. Germline loops: CDR1 GTSNPN, CDR2 SVGIG (reference sequence). The CDR3 has 12 amino acids. Here the CDR3 DNA reads TGTGCCTGGACTTCGGGGACAGATACGCAGTATTTT. Translating gives CAWTSGTDTQYF.